The next 29 T cell receptor beta chains were all read from a single sample in a study of spatial heterogeneity in lung cancer. TCRdb reprocessed the 5' RACE reads via MiXCR and lists one record per CDR3 protein. The data show 110,000 or so distinct CDR3 sequences, roughly 10% seen once. Time point specified: blood at routine non-recurrence follow-up after resection. The sequences come from PBMCs, collected at follow-up. Every receptor here comes from a female donor with early-stage non-small cell lung cancer.

This clonotype was counted a few times. The chain joins TRBV11-2 to TRBJ2-7; D is possibly TRBD2 (6 bases). CDR3 length: 14 amino acids. CDR1 and CDR2 (germline): SGHAT, FQNNGV. Between the trimmed V and J ends, which lost 8 bases and 6 bases, there was a span of 20 bases. The CDR3 DNA is TGTGCCAGCTTACTTGGGGGGAGTTCTATCGAGCAGTACTTC. This encodes CASLLGGSSIEQYF.

This clonotype was found a few times. The chain combines TRBV7-8 with TRBJ2-7; 11 bases align to TRBD2. There are 14 residues in the CDR3. Germline lookup yields CDR1 SGHVS and CDR2 FQNEAQ. The ends lost 3 bases at V and 4 bases at J; junction bases unmatched: 2. CDR3 loop: CASSLGLAAYEQYV. The CDR3 DNA reads as TGTGCCAGCAGCTTGGGACTAGCGGCTTACGAGCAGTACGTC.

Concerning this clonotype: A much larger clone lies a single base off, so this may be a read error. CDR3 loop: CASRRQISYEQCV. The CDR3 nucleotides are TGTGCCAGCAGGAGACAAATTTCCTACGAGCAGTGCGTC. The gene calls are TRBV6-2 or TRBV6-3 and TRBJ2-7; no clear D gene. CDR1 is MNHEY and CDR2 is SVGEGT in the germline V gene. This CDR3 contains 13 residues.

This clonotype came up many times. The chain carries TRBV24-1 and TRBJ2-1, with 11 bases identical to TRBD2. Unmatched junction bases numbered 4, after V lost 3 bases and J lost 4 bases. The CDR3 has 16 amino acids. Germline CDR1 reads KGHDR; CDR2 reads SFDVKD. As DNA, the CDR3 is TGTGCCACCAGTGATATTAGCGGGAGGGGGTACAATGAGCAGTTCTTC. Translating gives CATSDISGRGYNEQFF.

This chain links TRBV12-3 or TRBV12-4 with TRBJ1-5; no firm D call. The CDR3 runs to 15 residues. Trimming cost V 6 bases and J 2 bases, with 14 bases left between them. CDR3 loop: CASSYALFGNQPQHF. The CDR3 DNA is TGTGCCAGCAGCTACGCCTTGTTTGGCAATCAGCCCCAGCATTTT.

The sample holds many counts of this clonotype. V and J are TRBV7-9 and TRBJ1-4, with TRBD1 matching over 11 bases. V shed 9 bases, J shed 6 bases, and the junction held 3 bases outside the gene matches. In germline, CDR1 is SEHNR, CDR2 FQNEAQ (reference sequence). This CDR3 comprises 13 residues. CDR3 nucleotides: TGTGCCAGTGAGGGACAGGGGGATGAAAAACTGTTTTTT. Encoded protein: CASEGQGDEKLFF.

V is TRBV12-3 or TRBV12-4 and J is TRBJ2-1; perhaps TRBD2 as D (6 bases). V was pared by 2 bases and J by 4 bases, with 18 bases between. The CDR3 length is 17 residues. The chain's CDR3 is CASSLYGSGYAYNEQFF. The CDR3 DNA sequence: TGTGCCAGCAGTTTATACGGTAGCGGTTACGCGTACAATGAGCAGTTCTTC.

The chain joins TRBV2 to TRBJ2-1; a possible D gene is TRBD1 (6 bases). CDR3 size: 14 residues. V was trimmed by 7 bases and J by 4 bases, leaving 14 bases between them. CDR1 is SNHLY and CDR2 is FYNNEI in the germline V gene. The CDR3 reads CASNRDVMYNEQFF. In nucleotides, the CDR3 is TGTGCCAGCAACAGGGATGTGATGTACAATGAGCAGTTCTTC.

This clonotype was recorded a few times. The gene calls are TRBV7-9 and TRBJ2-1; no definite D call. Germline-derived CDR1 and CDR2 are SEHNR and FQNEAQ (reference sequence). V was cut by 6 bases and J by 12 bases, with 12 bases left in between. This CDR3 has 11 amino acids. CDR3 amino acids: CASSSALWQFF. For the CDR3, the DNA is TGTGCCAGCAGTTCAGCGTTGTGGCAGTTCTTC.

A few counts support this clonotype. The V call is TRBV5-1, the J call TRBJ1-3, with D uncertain. CDR1 SGHRS and CDR2 YFSETQ come from the germline V gene. The CDR3 is 15 residues long. Trimming took 5 bases from V and 0 from J, leaving 12 bases between them. The CDR3 DNA reads as TGCGCCAGCAGGCCGGTGGGAAGCTCTGGAAACACCATATATTTT. This codes for CASRPVGSSGNTIYF.

This clonotype was seen more than once but under ten times. The CDR3 is CATSVADSNTGELFF. CDR3 DNA sequence: TGTGCCACCTCCGTAGCGGATTCGAACACCGGGGAGCTGTTTTTT. The rearrangement uses TRBV10-3 and TRBJ2-2; D might be TRBD2 (6 bases). CDR1 is ENHRY and CDR2 is SYGVKD in the germline V gene. The CDR3 has 15 amino acids. With 10 bases removed from V and 0 bases from J, the gap between germline ends came to 15 bases.

This chain joins TRBV2 and TRBJ2-5; D is perhaps TRBD2 (6 bases). Per germline, CDR1 SNHLY and CDR2 FYNNEI. V lost 6 bases and J lost 5, with 10 bases in between. The CDR3 extends over 12 amino acids. DNA for the CDR3: TGTGCCAGCAGCCGGGGGATGGAGACCCAGTACTTC. The encoded protein is CASSRGMETQYF.

Note on this clonotype: At one end the junction does not follow the germline gene, possibly because of a read error. The chain has TRBV20-1 and TRBJ2-7, with D possibly TRBD1 on 6 matching bases. The CDR3 sequence is 14 residues long. Germline V gene lookup returns CDR1 DFQATT and CDR2 SNEGSKA (reference sequence). CDR3 protein: CSATPLGGTYEQYF. The CDR3 DNA sequence: TGCAGCGCTACGCCGCTAGGGGGAACCTACGAGCAGTACTTC.

This clonotype was detected a few times. This chain connects TRBV19 to TRBJ2-1; maybe TRBD1 (5 bases). In germline, CDR1 is LNHDA, CDR2 SQIVND (reference sequence). CDR3 length: 11 residues. V lost 3 bases to trimming and J lost 11 bases, with 8 bases between them. CDR3 residues: CASSIREKQFF. The CDR3 DNA sequence: TGTGCCAGTAGTATCAGGGAAAAGCAGTTCTTC. Full variable domain (remainder filled in from reference TRBV19 and TRBJ2-1): DGGITQSPKYLFRKEGQNVTLSCEQNLNHDAMYWYRQDPGQGLRLIYYSQIVNDFQKGDIAEGYSVSREKKESFPLTVTSAQKNPTAFYLCASSIREKQFFGPGTRLTVL.

CDR3 region: CASSAQGGMPQHF. The DNA for the CDR3 is TGTGCCAGCAGCGCACAGGGGGGGATGCCCCAGCATTTT. The chain uses TRBV3-1 and TRBJ1-5; TRBD1 matches 8 bases. The V gene's germline CDR1 is LGHDT and CDR2 YNNKEL (reference sequence). Trimming took 5 bases from V and 9 from J; bases not matched to a gene: 6. The CDR3 is 13 amino acids.

This clonotype was recorded many times. The CDR3 here is CASSPPTGAGYTF. Written as DNA, the CDR3 is TGTGCCAGCAGTCCACCTACAGGGGCCGGCTACACCTTC. The chain has TRBV28 and TRBJ1-2, with TRBD1 identical over 7 bases. The germline CDR1 and CDR2 sequences are MDHEN and SYDVKM. The CDR3 loop spans 13 amino acids. After removal of 5 bases from V and 8 bases from J, the junction contained 8 bases not matched to a gene.

V and J are TRBV2 and TRBJ2-7; D is unclear. Trimming cost V 4 bases and J 6 bases, with 10 bases left between them. Germline V gives CDR1 SNHLY, CDR2 FYNNEI. This CDR3 has 12 amino acids. CDR3 sequence: CASSAFPPEQYV. The DNA of the CDR3 is TGTGCCAGCAGTGCTTTCCCCCCCGAGCAGTACGTC.

This clonotype was picked up many times. The chain employs TRBV11-1 and TRBJ2-1; no firm D call. Germline-derived CDR1 and CDR2 are SGHAT and FQDESV (reference sequence). CDR3 length: 13 residues. The germline V and J ends were trimmed by 0 bases and 6 bases, with 6 bases remaining between them. The CDR3 reads CASSLAGGNEQFF. CDR3 in DNA: TGTGCCAGCAGCTTAGCAGGCGGCAATGAGCAGTTCTTC.

This clonotype was seen a few times. CDR3 residues: CASSESFSGPRYF. Written as DNA, the CDR3 is TGTGCCAGCAGTGAGAGCTTTAGCGGACCGCGGTACTTC. This chain links TRBV2 with TRBJ2-5; tentative D call: TRBD2 (6 bases). Germline V gene lookup returns CDR1 SNHLY and CDR2 FYNNEI. Trimming took off 3 bases at V and 13 bases at J, with 18 bases between the two ends. The CDR3 loop spans 13 amino acids. The full variable domain, rest sourced from reference TRBV2 and TRBJ2-5, is EPEVTQTPSHQVTQMGQEVILRCVPISNHLYFYWYRQILGQKVEFLVSFYNNEISEKSEIFDDQFSVERPDGSNFTLKIRSTKLEDSAMYFCASSESFSGPRYFGPGTRLLVL.

This clonotype appeared a few times. V is TRBV11-2 and J is TRBJ2-7; 8 nucleotides align to TRBD1. Germline-derived CDR1 and CDR2 are SGHAT and FQNNGV. The J segment lost 6 bases and the V segment lost 5 bases, leaving 9 bases of the junction unmatched. The CDR3 extends over 14 amino acids. The CDR3 here is CASSPGQVNVEQYF. CDR3 nucleotide sequence: TGTGCCAGCAGCCCGGGACAGGTAAACGTCGAGCAGTACTTC.

This clonotype occurred a few times. This chain uses TRBV11-2 with TRBJ2-7; D unclear. Per germline, CDR1 SGHAT and CDR2 FQNNGV. This CDR3 contains 15 residues. V lost 5 bases and J lost 3, with 17 bases in between. The CDR3 loop is CASSEFGRQLYEQYF. CDR3 in DNA: TGTGCCAGCAGCGAATTTGGGCGCCAACTCTACGAGCAGTACTTC. Combining the CDR3 with reference TRBV11-2 and TRBJ2-7 gives the whole variable domain EAGVAQSPRYKIIEKRQSVAFWCNPISGHATLYWYQQILGQGPKLLIQFQNNGVVDDSQLPKDRFSAERLKGVDSTLKIQPAKLEDSAVYLCASSEFGRQLYEQYFGPGTRLTVT.

There are many counts of this clonotype. The chain combines TRBV9 with TRBJ2-5; TRBD2 might be the D (5 bases). CDR3 length equals 15 residues. V gave up 4 bases and J gave up 0 bases, with 13 bases separating them. Germline V gene data show CDR1 as SGDLS and CDR2 as YYNGEE. The CDR3 is CASSPRWRYQETQYF. In nucleotides, the CDR3 is TGTGCCAGCAGCCCCCGTTGGAGGTACCAAGAGACCCAGTACTTC.

This clonotype was observed at least ten times. The rearrangement links TRBV29-1 to TRBJ2-7, with D possibly being TRBD1 (5 bases). The V gene's germline CDR1 is SQVTM and CDR2 ANQGSEA. This CDR3 comprises 12 residues. Trimming took 8 bases from V and 5 from J, leaving 16 bases between them. CDR3 sequence: CSISRGRNEQYF. CDR3 nucleotides: TGCAGCATAAGTAGGGGTCGGAACGAGCAGTACTTC.

In its sample, this clonotype was seen a few times. This chain uses TRBV7-3 with TRBJ2-1; TRBD2 matches at 7 bases. Germline CDR1 is SGHTA and CDR2 is FQGTGA. The length of the CDR3 is 16 residues. The J segment lost 2 bases and the V segment lost 5 bases, leaving 9 bases of the junction unmatched. CDR3 residues: CASSPLGGGTYNEQFF. CDR3 DNA: TGTGCCAGCAGCCCCCTCGGCGGGGGAACCTACAATGAGCAGTTCTTC.

V is TRBV5-5 and J is TRBJ2-7; TRBD2 is a possible D gene (5 bases). The CDR3 consists of 15 residues. Looked up from germline, CDR1 is SGHKS and CDR2 is YYEKEE (reference sequence). The V gene lost 0 bases and the J gene lost 3 bases, with 13 bases spanning the gap. CDR3 coding DNA: TGTGCCAGCAGCTTGGACCGGAGGCCCCTCTACGAGCAGTACGTC. This codes for CASSLDRRPLYEQYV.

In this sample, this clonotype turned up a few times. The chain is built from TRBV6-1 and TRBJ2-3; D remains ambiguous. Trimming took 3 bases from V and 0 from J, leaving 10 bases between them. Germline V gives CDR1 MNHNS, CDR2 SASEGT. CDR3 length equals 15 residues. The CDR3 reads CASSDTSASTDTQYF. The CDR3 DNA follows: TGTGCCAGCAGTGATACCAGTGCTAGCACAGATACGCAGTATTTT.

This chain connects TRBV7-2 to TRBJ1-6; D call uncertain. The CDR3 length is 14 residues. The V and J ends lost 5 bases and 7 bases respectively, with 12 bases between them. The germline CDR1 and CDR2 sequences are SGHTA and FQGNSA. The CDR3 bases are TGTGCCAGCAGCCTAGACGCTCTAAATTCACCCCTCCACTTT. The encoded protein is CASSLDALNSPLHF.

This rearrangement joins TRBV9 to TRBJ1-4; 8 nucleotides match TRBD1. CDR1 is SGDLS and CDR2 is YYNGEE in the germline V gene. This CDR3 comprises 14 residues. The junction had 3 bases not matched to a gene; V was cut back by 2 bases and J by 6 bases. The CDR3 loop reads CASSVDREHEKLFF. For the CDR3, the DNA is TGTGCCAGCAGCGTGGACAGGGAGCATGAAAAACTGTTTTTT.

This clonotype showed up just a few times. J is TRBJ1-2 and V is TRBV25-1, with no clear D. Germline CDR1 and CDR2: MGHDK and SYGVNS. Trimming pared 3 bases from V and 1 base from J, leaving 6 bases between. The CDR3 contains 13 residues. The CDR3 is CASSDPYNYGYTF. The DNA for the CDR3 is TGTGCCAGCAGTGATCCGTATAACTATGGCTACACCTTC.